The clone carrying this TCR beta chain is deemed medium-sized (0.01 to 0.1%). What it binds is not known. V was clipped by 4 bases and J by 2 bases; unmatched bases: 3. The CDR3 consists of 15 residues. CDR1 and CDR2 (germline): SGHRS, YFSETQ. Unique molecular identifiers tagged every individual TCR cDNA molecule. Using its own MiXCR run on the 5' RACE reads, TCRdb lists one record per CDR3 protein. The profile shows around 8,100 distinct CDR3 sequences, about 12% of them singletons. These data belong to a study of spatial heterogeneity in lung cancer. Whole-study results and caveats: Expanded alpha and beta TCR counts within tumors tracked tumor mutation counts.

As for time point: sample taken at primary tumor resection. Samples were obtained from more than 70 donors, all untreated early-stage non-small cell lung cancer patients. Unsorted whole RNA samples from tumor, nontumor lung or frozen PBMC were sequenced. This sequence was found in a male donor with early-stage non-small cell lung cancer. The chain combines TRBV5-1 with TRBJ2-5; TRBD2 aligns across 12 bases. The input for sequencing was lung tumor tissue, taken at surgery. CDR3 in DNA: TGCGCCAGCAGCCTAGGACTAGCGGGACAAGAGACCCAGTACTTC. Translated: CASSLGLAGQETQYF.